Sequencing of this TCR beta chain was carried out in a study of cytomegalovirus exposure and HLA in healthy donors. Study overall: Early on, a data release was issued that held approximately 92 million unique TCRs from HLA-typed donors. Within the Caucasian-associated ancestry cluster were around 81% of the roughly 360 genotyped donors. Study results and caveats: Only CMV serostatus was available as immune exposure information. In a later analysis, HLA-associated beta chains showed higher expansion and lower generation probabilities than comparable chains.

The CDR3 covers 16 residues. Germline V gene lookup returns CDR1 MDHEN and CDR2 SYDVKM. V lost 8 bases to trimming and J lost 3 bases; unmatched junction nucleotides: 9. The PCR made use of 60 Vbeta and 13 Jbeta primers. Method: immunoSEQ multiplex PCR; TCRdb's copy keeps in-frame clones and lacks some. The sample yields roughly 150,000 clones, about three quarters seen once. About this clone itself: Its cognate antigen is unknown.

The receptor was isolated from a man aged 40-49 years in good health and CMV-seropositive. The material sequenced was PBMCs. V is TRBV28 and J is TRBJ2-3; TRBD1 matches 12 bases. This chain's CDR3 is CASPPGQGARTDTQYF. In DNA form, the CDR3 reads TGTGCCAGCCCCCCGGGACAGGGGGCGAGGACAGATACGCAGTATTTT.